Following are 18 T cell receptor beta chains from one sample sequenced in a study of T cells after posttransplantation cyclophosphamide (dated by TCRdb to the mid-2010s). To prepare the library, the immunoSEQ multiplex PCR assay was applied. TCRdb stores this immuneACCESS table with in-frame sequences only. Part of the clones is absent; in the studies checked, under half of the shortfall reflects unresolved V genes, and no reason is known for the rest. Across this sample there are about 20,000 clones, with 95% to 98% seen only once. The ten largest clones represent 0.15% to 0.2% of the sample. Naive T cells were defined as viable CD3+CD4+ or CD3+CD8+ cells that were CCR7+CD45RA+CD45RO-CD95-CD27+CD28+. Sequencing used naive CD4+ T cells sorted from PBMCs. These receptors were collected from a man aged 35-49 years in good health, CMV-negative, and a related stem cell transplant donor.

The rearrangement joins TRBV6-5 to TRBJ1-1; the D is unclear. The V end was cut by 0 bases, the J end by 3 bases, with 14 bases between. This CDR3 has 16 amino acids. In germline, CDR1 is MNHEY, CDR2 SVGAGI. The CDR3 protein is CASSYSIHTTYTEAFF. In DNA form, the CDR3 reads TGTGCCAGCAGTTACTCGATACACACTACGTACACTGAAGCTTTCTTT.

The V gene is TRBV6-5, the J gene TRBJ2-7; D possibly corresponds to TRBD2 (5 bases). V gave up 10 bases and J gave up 1 base, with 20 bases separating them. The germline CDR1 and CDR2 sequences are MNHEY and SVGAGI. CDR3 length equals 15 residues. CDR3 DNA sequence: TGTGCCACACAGTCGGCCGGGGTACTTTCCTACGAGCAGTACTTC. This gives the protein CATQSAGVLSYEQYF.

The rearrangement uses TRBV11-2 and TRBJ1-3; possible D gene TRBD1, 5 bases. Germline CDR1 reads SGHAT; CDR2 reads FQNNGV. Between the trimmed V and J ends, which lost 1 base and 7 bases, there was a span of 14 bases. This CDR3 has 15 residues. The CDR3 reads CASSLGGVSRNTIYF. In DNA form, the CDR3 reads TGTGCCAGCAGCTTAGGGGGGGTTTCGAGGAACACCATATATTTT.

This clone has a single count. The chain employs TRBV25-1 and TRBJ1-5, with 7 nucleotides matching TRBD1. V was clipped by 5 bases and J by 3 bases; unmatched bases: 7. This CDR3 spans 15 amino acids. Germline lookup yields CDR1 MGHDK and CDR2 SYGVNS. This CDR3 reads CASSLSDRDNQPQHF. CDR3 DNA: TGTGCCAGCAGTCTGAGCGACAGGGACAATCAGCCCCAGCATTTT.

The rearrangement links TRBV9 to TRBJ1-5; unclear D gene. V was pared by 2 bases and J by 4 bases, with 13 bases between. Germline V gene lookup returns CDR1 SGDLS and CDR2 YYNGEE. The CDR3 consists of 15 residues. CDR3 DNA: TGTGCCAGCAGCGTGTTAGCAGACCTAAATCAGCCCCAGCATTTT. It yields the protein CASSVLADLNQPQHF.

J is TRBJ2-1 and V is TRBV7-2; TRBD2 aligns across 13 bases. Per the germline V gene, CDR1 is SGHTA and CDR2 is FQGNSA. This CDR3 spans 16 amino acids. With V trimmed by 3 bases and J by 6 bases, 5 bases remained unmatched. CDR3 in DNA: TGTGCCAGCAGCTTTGGGACTAGCGGGAATCTCAATGAGCAGTTCTTC. This codes for CASSFGTSGNLNEQFF.

The chain recombines TRBV6-1 with TRBJ2-3; 9 bases fit TRBD2. Germline lookup yields CDR1 MNHNS and CDR2 SASEGT. This CDR3 spans 19 amino acids. After removal of 4 bases from V and 1 base from J, the junction contained 15 bases not matched to a gene. The CDR3 sequence is CASSAKTSGLRYRTDTQYF. CDR3 sequence (DNA): TGTGCCAGCAGTGCAAAGACTAGCGGACTAAGATACCGCACAGATACGCAGTATTTT.

The chain couples TRBV28 to TRBJ1-5; unclear D gene. The CDR3 extends over 12 amino acids. CDR1 is MDHEN, CDR2 SYDVKM, per germline. Trimming removed 3 bases at V and 4 bases at J, with 4 bases between. The CDR3: CASSFLNQPQHF. CDR3 DNA: TGTGCCAGCAGTTTCTTGAATCAGCCCCAGCATTTT.

The chain recombines TRBV4-2 with TRBJ2-3; the match to TRBD2 covers 13 bases. The CDR3 sequence is 16 residues long. V dropped 8 bases and J dropped 3; count of bases not matched to a gene: 8. Per germline, CDR1 LGHNA and CDR2 YNFKEQ. In DNA form, the CDR3 reads TGTGCCAGCGTGCCGACTAGCGGGGGGTTGACAGATACGCAGTATTTT. This sequence encodes CASVPTSGGLTDTQYF.

The chain recombines TRBV6-5 with TRBJ1-5; TRBD1 agrees at 7 bases. Germline V CDR1 and CDR2: MNHEY, SVGAGI. Trimming took 4 bases from V and 6 from J; bases not matched to a gene: 6. The CDR3 covers 14 residues. The DNA for the CDR3 is TGTGCCAGCAGTTCGGGGGCAGGGGGTCAGCCCCAGCATTTT. This codes for CASSSGAGGQPQHF.

The V and J genes are TRBV28 and TRBJ2-2; D is unclear. Trimming left V 6 bases short and J 6 bases short, with 11 bases between. The CDR3 runs to 13 residues. CDR1 is MDHEN, CDR2 SYDVKM, per germline. CDR3 residues: CASRRHVPGELFF. CDR3 nucleotide sequence: TGTGCCAGCAGGCGACATGTTCCCGGGGAGCTGTTTTTT.

The CDR3, as DNA: TGTGCCAGTAGTGTGACTAGCGGGAGCTTCGAGCAGTACTTC. This gives the protein CASSVTSGSFEQYF. The chain joins TRBV19 to TRBJ2-7; 12 bases match TRBD2. This CDR3 spans 14 amino acids. J lost 6 bases, V lost 5 bases, and 5 bases had no gene match. The germline V gene encodes CDR1 LNHDA and CDR2 SQIVND (reference sequence).

The chain employs TRBV27 and TRBJ2-1, with TRBD2 matching over 13 bases. The trim removed 4 bases at V and 9 bases at J, leaving 9 bases unmatched. CDR3 length: 16 residues. CDR1 and CDR2 from the germline V gene are MNHEY and SMNVEV (reference sequence). The CDR3 DNA sequence: TGTGCCAGCAGTTCCCCGGGACTAGCGGGATATAGTGAGCAGTTCTTC. Its translation: CASSSPGLAGYSEQFF.

V and J are TRBV30 and TRBJ1-1, with 7 positions matching TRBD1. The J segment lost 1 base and the V segment lost 6 bases, leaving 11 bases of the junction unmatched. The CDR3 spans 15 residues. Germline V gene data show CDR1 as GTSNPN and CDR2 as SVGIG (reference sequence). The CDR3 DNA is TGTGCCTGTCATAACCAGGGGGTCCCGAACACTGAAGCTTTCTTT. Its translation is CACHNQGVPNTEAFF.

The J gene is TRBJ1-1, the V gene TRBV6-6; TRBD1 might be the D (5 bases). With 5 bases removed from V and 4 bases from J, the gap between germline ends came to 11 bases. Germline V lookup: CDR1 MNHNY, CDR2 SVGAGI (reference sequence). The CDR3 extends over 13 amino acids. The CDR3 here is CASSKFRATEAFF. Written as DNA, the CDR3 is TGTGCCAGCAGTAAGTTCAGGGCCACTGAAGCTTTCTTT.

This rearrangement joins TRBV29-1 to TRBJ2-3; TRBD2 matches 7 bases. The CDR3 sequence is 14 residues long. Germline-derived CDR1 and CDR2 are SQVTM and ANQGSEA. Trimming removed 5 bases from V and 2 bases from J; junction bases left unmatched: 7. The CDR3 region is CSVQSGTYTDTQYF. CDR3 nucleotide sequence: TGCAGCGTTCAGAGCGGGACCTACACAGATACGCAGTATTTT.

The chain employs TRBV2 and TRBJ2-6; TRBD1 matches at 7 bases. The CDR3 is 16 residues long. V shed 8 bases, J shed 1 base, and the junction held 8 bases outside the gene matches. Germline V gene data show CDR1 as SNHLY and CDR2 as FYNNEI. CDR3 nucleotides: TGTGCCAGCGTCGGGACAGCTGTATCTGGGGCCAACGTCCTGACTTTC. Its translation: CASVGTAVSGANVLTF.

The rearrangement uses TRBV11-3 and TRBJ1-1, with a weak D call TRBD1 (6 bases). With 3 bases removed from V and 2 bases from J, the gap between germline ends came to 10 bases. The germline V gene has CDR1 SGHNT and CDR2 YENEEA. This CDR3 is built from 14 residues. The CDR3 sequence is CASSLSGGNTEAFF. Written as DNA, the CDR3 is TGTGCCAGCAGCTTGAGTGGGGGCAACACTGAAGCTTTCTTT.